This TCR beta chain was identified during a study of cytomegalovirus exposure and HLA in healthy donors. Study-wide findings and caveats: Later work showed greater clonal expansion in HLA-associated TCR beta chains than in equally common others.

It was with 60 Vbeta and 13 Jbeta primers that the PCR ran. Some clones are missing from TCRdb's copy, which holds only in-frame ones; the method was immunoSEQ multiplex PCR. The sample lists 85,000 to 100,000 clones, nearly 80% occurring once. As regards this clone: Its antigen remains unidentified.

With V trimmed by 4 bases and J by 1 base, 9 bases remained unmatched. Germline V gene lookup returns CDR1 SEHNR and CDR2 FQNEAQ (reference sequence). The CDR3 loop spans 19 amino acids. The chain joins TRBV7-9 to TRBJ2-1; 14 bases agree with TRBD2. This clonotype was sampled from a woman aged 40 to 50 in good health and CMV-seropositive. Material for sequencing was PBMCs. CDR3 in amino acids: CASSSGLAGAEVSYNEQFF. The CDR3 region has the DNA TGTGCCAGCAGCTCGGGACTAGCGGGAGCGGAGGTGTCCTACAATGAGCAGTTCTTC.